This T cell receptor beta chain comes out of a study of cytomegalovirus exposure and HLA in healthy donors. About the research overall: Genotyping showed around four fifths of 350 to 400 donors falling in the Caucasian-associated ancestry cluster.

The V and J ends lost 3 bases and 3 bases, in that order; junction bases with no gene match: 1. Looked up from germline, CDR1 is SGDLS and CDR2 is YYNGEE. CDR3 size: 14 residues. A few counts support this clone. Its antigen remains unknown. This PCR relied on a set of 60 Vbeta primers and 13 Jbeta primers. Generated by immunoSEQ multiplex PCR, the TCRdb table keeps only in-frame clones and is missing some. The sample lists over 55,000 clones; approximately 80% were seen once. General study findings and limits: The study reported that TCR beta sequences accurately predicted HLA-A and HLA-B alleles in most subjects. Indistinguishable V segments such as TRBV6-2 and TRBV6-3 were excluded.

The chain couples TRBV9 to TRBJ2-2; 8 positions match TRBD1. The sample comprised PBMCs. The TCR was taken from a man in his forties in good health and CMV-seronegative. This chain's CDR3 is CASSEDRDTGELFF. Written as DNA, the CDR3 is TGTGCCAGCAGCGAGGACAGGGACACCGGGGAGCTGTTTTTT.